This TCR beta chain comes out of a study of shared clonotypes between healthy human individuals. This clone has more than one count but fewer than ten. The antigen is undetermined. The test was conducted at deep level. Here immunoSEQ multiplex PCR was the method, and the copy in TCRdb shows in-frame clones only, minus some. The table shows around 700,000 clones, with 72% occurring only once. This CDR3 comprises 13 residues. Trimming removed 5 bases at V and 5 bases at J, with 10 bases between. Looked up from germline, CDR1 is KGHSH and CDR2 is LQKENI. General observations from the study: The sharing of 4% to 5.5% of naive CD4 clonotypes was seen across a handful of donors.

The source is a woman in her 30s in good health. Specimen: memory CD4+ T cells sorted from blood. The subset is: CD45RA-negative fraction. V gene TRBV18 combines with J gene TRBJ1-5; D gene unclear. CDR3 nucleotide sequence: TGTGCCAGCTCAGAAGGGAGAGATCAGCCCCAGCATTTT. Its translation is CASSEGRDQPQHF.